Below, 9 T cell receptor beta chains from the same sample are listed, as sequenced in a study of identical twins. TCRdb re-analysed the 5' RACE reads in MiXCR, keeping a single row per CDR3 protein. Of approximately 1.8 million distinct CDR3 sequences listed, 32% were seen once; the top ten hold about 0.27%. The sample was cord blood. Source of these receptors: a newborn girl in good health.

This clonotype turned up a few times. V and J are TRBV5-1 and TRBJ2-7; 13 bases are a match to TRBD2. CDR1 is SGHRS and CDR2 is YFSETQ in the germline V gene. The CDR3 has 15 residues. V lost 4 bases and J lost 3; bases outside the gene matches: 4. The CDR3 region is CASSRTSGSLYEQYF. For the CDR3, the DNA is TGCGCCAGCAGCCGGACTAGCGGGAGCCTCTACGAGCAGTACTTC.

The chain joins TRBV24-1 to TRBJ2-2; D is unresolved. Germline loops: CDR1 KGHDR, CDR2 SFDVKD. V lost 9 bases and J 6 bases, leaving 10 bases between the germline ends. This CDR3 is built from 12 residues. The CDR3 nucleotides are TGTGCCACCGCCCTGCGGCCCGGGGAGCTGTTTTTT. Translation gives CATALRPGELFF.

This clonotype was observed a few times. This sequence joins TRBV27 and TRBJ1-2; TRBD1 matches at 8 bases. CDR1 MNHEY and CDR2 SMNVEV come from the germline V gene (reference sequence). The V segment lost 6 bases and the J segment 0 bases; nucleotides outside the gene matches: 9. This CDR3 is 16 amino acids long. CDR3 DNA sequence: TGTGCCAGCAGCCGGACCTCAGGGGGCGCTAACTATGGCTACACCTTC. The encoded protein is CASSRTSGGANYGYTF.

This clonotype was seen a few times. The J gene is TRBJ2-3, the V gene TRBV6-1; 12 positions match TRBD2. Per the germline V gene, CDR1 is MNHNS and CDR2 is SASEGT. The CDR3 length is 16 residues. Trimming at V came to 6 bases and at J to 1 base, leaving 5 bases not matched to a gene. CDR3 nucleotide sequence: TGTGCCAGCAGGAGGCGACTAGCGGGAGGCACAGATACGCAGTATTTT. Protein sequence: CASRRRLAGGTDTQYF.

The chain uses TRBV19 and TRBJ2-1, with D possibly being TRBD1 or TRBD2 (6 bases each). CDR3 length equals 15 residues. Trimming shortened V by 2 bases and J by 12 bases, and 20 bases separated the two germline ends. Germline values: CDR1 LNHDA, CDR2 SQIVND (reference sequence). Here the CDR3 reads CASSISARTVEGQFF. The CDR3 DNA is TGTGCCAGTAGTATATCCGCTAGGACAGTGGAGGGGCAGTTCTTC.

In its sample, this clonotype was seen many times. The chain carries TRBV7-9 and TRBJ2-5; no clear D gene. The ends were cut back, 11 bases at V and 5 bases at J, with 9 bases in the middle. Germline V lookup: CDR1 SEHNR, CDR2 FQNEAQ (reference sequence). CDR3 length: 10 residues. The CDR3 region has the DNA TGTGCCGTAGTTGCGGAGACCCAGTACTTC. It translates to CAVVAETQYF.

This clonotype was found many times. The rearrangement uses TRBV29-1 and TRBJ2-1; D is ambiguous. CDR3 size: 12 residues. The V end lost 5 bases, the J end lost 5 bases, and 10 bases lay between the germline ends. Germline V gene lookup returns CDR1 SQVTM and CDR2 ANQGSEA. CDR3 DNA sequence: TGCAGCGTTTGGAGCCTCGACAATGAGCAGTTCTTC. Protein product: CSVWSLDNEQFF.

This clonotype showed up just a few times. The chain joins TRBV27 to TRBJ2-7; a possible D gene is TRBD2 (6 bases). The CDR3 contains 15 residues. In germline, CDR1 is MNHEY, CDR2 SMNVEV (reference sequence). Trimming cost V 4 bases and J 7 bases, with 20 bases left between them. The CDR3: CASSWTGLTYNEQYF. CDR3 nucleotide sequence: TGTGCCAGCAGTTGGACGGGACTGACCTACAATGAGCAGTACTTC.

The genes are TRBV20-1 and TRBJ2-7; 7 nucleotides line up with TRBD1. The CDR3 length is 14 residues. The germline gives CDR1 DFQATT, CDR2 SNEGSKA (reference sequence). After removal of 4 bases from V and 0 bases from J, the junction contained 6 bases not matched to a gene. The CDR3 spells CSATPTGFSYEQYF. The CDR3 DNA follows: TGCAGTGCTACCCCGACAGGGTTCTCCTACGAGCAGTACTTC.